Following are 25 T cell receptor beta chains from one sample sequenced in a study of blood T cell repertoires in COVID-19. This table comes from immunoSEQ multiplex PCR, and its TCRdb copy is limited to in-frame clones, with some not included. The repertoire holds 65,000 or so clones, roughly 72% seen once, with 5% to 7% in the top ten. Sequences were obtained from peripheral blood. Source of these receptors: a woman aged 50 to 60 with active or convalescent COVID-19.

The genes are TRBV5-1 and TRBJ2-5; 8 bases align to TRBD1. J was trimmed by 7 bases and V by 5 bases; bases with no gene match: 10. The CDR3 length is 14 residues. Germline V gene data show CDR1 as SGHRS and CDR2 as YFSETQ. In nucleotides, the CDR3 is TGCGCCAGCAGTGCCAGGGGGCAGGGGGTGACCCAGTACTTC. It yields the protein CASSARGQGVTQYF.

CDR3 residues: CASSLGQALLSYEQYF. CDR3 sequence (DNA): TGCGCCAGCAGCTTGGGACAGGCCCTCCTTTCCTACGAGCAGTACTTC. The J gene is TRBJ2-7, the V gene TRBV5-1, with a possible D match to TRBD1 (6 bases). The CDR3 contains 16 residues. Between the trimmed V and J ends, which lost 0 bases and 1 base, there was a span of 14 bases. Looked up from germline, CDR1 is SGHRS and CDR2 is YFSETQ.

The chain couples TRBV2 to TRBJ2-4; D unclear. Trimming left V 4 bases short and J 3 bases short, with 16 bases between. Germline V gene lookup returns CDR1 SNHLY and CDR2 FYNNEI. The CDR3 sequence is 16 residues long. CDR3 coding DNA: TGTGCCAGCAGTGTAAACAGCCCGTGGGTCAAAAACATTCAGTACTTC. Translated, it gives CASSVNSPWVKNIQYF.

The chain is built from TRBV7-9 and TRBJ2-5; TRBD1 matches 11 bases. Germline V gives CDR1 SEHNR, CDR2 FQNEAQ (reference sequence). This CDR3 comprises 14 residues. V lost 8 bases to trimming and J lost 3 bases; unmatched junction nucleotides: 5. The CDR3 region has the DNA TGTGCCAGCTTAAGGACAGGGGGCAAAGAGACCCAGTACTTC. It codes for CASLRTGGKETQYF. The full variable domain, in which reference TRBV7-9 and TRBJ2-5 provide the parts outside the CDR3, is DTGVSQNPRHKITKRGQNVTFRCDPISEHNRLYWYRQTLGQGPEFLTYFQNEAQLEKSRLLSDRFSAERPKGSFSTLEIQRTEQGDSAMYLCASLRTGGKETQYFGPGTRLLVL.

V gene TRBV30 combines with J gene TRBJ1-1; no clear D gene. The CDR3 is 11 residues long. V dropped 1 base and J dropped 9 bases, with 9 bases sitting between them. Germline V lookup: CDR1 GTSNPN, CDR2 SVGIG (reference sequence). CDR3 protein: CAWSGAVKAFF. For the CDR3, the DNA is TGTGCCTGGAGTGGGGCAGTCAAAGCTTTCTTT.

This clone is a singleton in its sample. The chain combines TRBV6-2 or TRBV6-3 with TRBJ2-2; the D gene is possibly TRBD1 (6 bases). CDR3 length: 14 amino acids. Germline loops: CDR1 MNHEY, CDR2 SVGEGT. V was pared by 6 bases and J by 4 bases, with 12 bases between. CDR3 sequence (DNA): TGTGCCAGCAGCAATCAGGGGATCACCGGGGAGCTGTTTTTT. Translation: CASSNQGITGELFF.

V usage is TRBV5-1 and J usage is TRBJ1-1; 8 bases match TRBD1. V was clipped by 4 bases and J by 5 bases; unmatched bases: 7. This CDR3 comprises 14 residues. Germline CDR1 is SGHRS and CDR2 is YFSETQ. CDR3 protein: CASSPTGVRTEAFF. CDR3 nucleotides: TGCGCCAGCAGCCCGACAGGGGTCAGGACTGAAGCTTTCTTT.

The sample holds a few counts of this clone. The chain joins TRBV30 to TRBJ2-3, with TRBD2 matching 12 bases. The junction had 2 bases not matched to a gene; V was cut back by 1 base and J by 0 bases. CDR3 size: 16 residues. Germline V gives CDR1 GTSNPN, CDR2 SVGIG (reference sequence). CDR3 coding DNA: TGTGCCTGGAGTGCCGGACTAGCGGGGAGCACAGATACGCAGTATTTT. It is translated as CAWSAGLAGSTDTQYF.

On this clone: One end of the junction fails to match germline, which may point to a read error. Other DNA sequences within the sample encode an identical CDR3. The chain uses TRBV7-6 and TRBJ2-3; 10 positions agree with TRBD2. Germline loops: CDR1 SGHVS, CDR2 FNYEAQ. This CDR3 comprises 15 residues. This CDR3 is CASSLAGASTDTQYF. The CDR3 DNA follows: TGTGCCAGCAGCCTAGCGGGAGCTAGCACAGATACGCAGTATTTT.

J is TRBJ1-1 and V is TRBV7-9; D is perhaps TRBD1 (5 bases). Looked up from germline, CDR1 is SEHNR and CDR2 is FQNEAQ (reference sequence). Trimming pared 3 bases from V and 0 bases from J, leaving 11 bases between. The CDR3 length is 15 residues. The CDR3 here is CASSFSRVMNTEAFF. The CDR3 region has the DNA TGTGCCAGCAGCTTCTCCAGGGTTATGAACACTGAAGCTTTCTTT.

This clone showed up just once. The V and J genes are TRBV19 and TRBJ2-2; perhaps TRBD1 as D (6 bases). Germline V lookup: CDR1 LNHDA, CDR2 SQIVND (reference sequence). Trimming took off 6 bases at V and 1 base at J, with 9 bases between the two ends. The CDR3 covers 14 residues. Here the CDR3 DNA reads TGTGCCAGTAGGCCACAGGGGAACACCGGGGAGCTGTTTTTT. Translating gives CASRPQGNTGELFF.

This clone is a singleton in its sample. The chain recombines TRBV5-4 with TRBJ1-1; D may be TRBD1 (6 bases). Trimming left V 2 bases short and J 4 bases short, with 18 bases between. Germline lookup yields CDR1 SGHNT and CDR2 YYREEE (reference sequence). The CDR3 sequence is 16 residues long. This chain's CDR3 is CASSFYTGRGTTEAFF. Written as DNA, the CDR3 is TGTGCCAGCAGCTTCTATACAGGGAGGGGGACCACTGAAGCTTTCTTT.

This clone showed up just once. The chain joins TRBV14 to TRBJ2-2; 8 positions match TRBD1. The CDR3 is 14 residues long. The trim removed 6 bases at V and 5 bases at J, leaving 5 bases unmatched. The germline V gene has CDR1 SGHDN and CDR2 FVKESK. CDR3 in amino acids: CASSPQGATGELFF. The CDR3 nucleotides are TGTGCCAGCAGTCCTCAGGGGGCAACCGGGGAGCTGTTTTTT.

This clone occurred once. The V gene is TRBV9, the J gene TRBJ2-5, with D uncertain. Germline V CDR1 and CDR2: SGDLS, YYNGEE. CDR3 length: 12 amino acids. Deletions cut 1 base from V and 4 bases from J, with 5 bases between. Here the CDR3 reads CASSVRGETQYF. As DNA, the CDR3 is TGTGCCAGCAGCGTAAGAGGAGAGACCCAGTACTTC.

The chain couples TRBV24-1 to TRBJ1-1; D gene uncertain. The germline V and J ends were trimmed by 5 bases and 6 bases, with 15 bases remaining between them. Germline CDR1 is KGHDR and CDR2 is SFDVKD. The CDR3 length is 14 residues. The CDR3 here is CATSAASSSAEAFF. CDR3 bases: TGTGCCACCAGTGCCGCGTCATCCTCGGCTGAAGCTTTCTTT.

This clone appeared a single time. The chain couples TRBV3-1 (or the pseudogene TRBV3-2) to TRBJ2-7, with TRBD1 as a possible D gene (5 bases). The CDR3 totals 14 residues. Germline CDR1 is LGHDT and CDR2 is YNNKEL (reference sequence). V lost 1 base, J lost 3 bases, and 10 bases lay in between. DNA of the CDR3: TGTGCCAGCAGCCAAGGGCAGGGTTACTACGAGCAGTACTTC. It translates to CASSQGQGYYEQYF.

V and J are TRBV3-1 (or the pseudogene TRBV3-2) and TRBJ2-1, with D maybe TRBD1 (5 bases). The germline V gene has CDR1 LGHDT and CDR2 YNNKEL (reference sequence). V lost 6 bases to trimming and J lost 6 bases, with 12 bases between them. This CDR3 region has 13 residues. CDR3: CASSTYRGNEQFF. CDR3 nucleotides: TGTGCCAGCAGTACCTATAGGGGCAATGAGCAGTTCTTC.

This chain joins TRBV5-6 and TRBJ2-3, with 7 nucleotides matching TRBD1. The ends lost 7 bases at V and 1 base at J; junction bases unmatched: 9. This CDR3 has 15 amino acids. Looked up from germline, CDR1 is SGHDT and CDR2 is YYEEEE. This chain's CDR3 is CASGSITGGTDTQYF. The CDR3, as DNA: TGTGCCAGCGGATCAATCACAGGGGGCACAGATACGCAGTATTTT.

V gene TRBV19 combines with J gene TRBJ1-1; maybe TRBD1 (6 bases). The CDR3 length is 15 residues. With 6 bases removed from V and 1 base from J, the gap between germline ends came to 15 bases. Germline V gene sequence: CDR1 LNHDA, CDR2 SQIVND (reference sequence). CDR3 loop: CASSPRGAGNTEAFF. In DNA form, the CDR3 reads TGTGCCAGTAGCCCTCGGGGGGCGGGGAACACTGAAGCTTTCTTT.

This sequence joins TRBV6-5 and TRBJ1-2, with D perhaps TRBD1 (6 bases). Germline CDR1 reads MNHEY; CDR2 reads SVGAGI. The CDR3 is 13 residues long. Trimming took off 6 bases at V and 4 bases at J, with 12 bases between the two ends. The CDR3 loop reads CASRQGRLYGYTF. The CDR3 region has the DNA TGTGCCAGCAGGCAGGGGAGACTCTATGGCTACACCTTC.

This sequence joins TRBV9 and TRBJ1-3; TRBD1 might be the D (5 bases). Germline CDR1 is SGDLS and CDR2 is YYNGEE. Trimming removed 0 bases at V and 5 bases at J, with 21 bases between. The CDR3 is made up of 18 amino acids. In DNA, the CDR3 is TGTGCCAGCAGCGTAGGAGATCGGGGGGGACTAGAAAGAAACACCATATATTTT. Protein sequence: CASSVGDRGGLERNTIYF.

This clone was seen many times. The gene calls are TRBV27 and TRBJ1-2; D perhaps matches TRBD1 (5 bases). V was trimmed by 6 bases and J by 4 bases, leaving 21 bases between them. The CDR3 consists of 16 residues. The V gene's germline CDR1 is MNHEY and CDR2 SMNVEV (reference sequence). Written as DNA, the CDR3 is TGTGCCAGCAGCCTGGACGGGGGGTATGTGGGCTATGGCTACACCTTC. This sequence encodes CASSLDGGYVGYGYTF.

The gene calls are TRBV9 and TRBJ1-2; 11 positions agree with TRBD1. Germline trimming cut 3 bases from V and 0 bases from J; bases unmatched to any gene: 7. There are 17 residues in the CDR3. Looked up from germline, CDR1 is SGDLS and CDR2 is YYNGEE. CDR3 DNA: TGTGCCAGCAGCGACTGGGACAGGGGGACTACTAACTATGGCTACACCTTC. Its protein is CASSDWDRGTTNYGYTF. Looking up the rest from reference TRBV9 and TRBJ1-2 gives the full variable domain: DSGVTQTPKHLITATGQRVTLRCSPRSGDLSVYWYQQSLDQGLQFLIQYYNGEERAKGNILERFSAQQFPDLHSELNLSSLELGDSALYFCASSDWDRGTTNYGYTFGSGTRLTVV.

This clone appeared many times. Written as DNA, the CDR3 is TGTGCCAGTAGTATCCCACGACAGGGGACCCCTGGTGGCTACACCTTC. It translates to CASSIPRQGTPGGYTF. The chain links TRBV19 to TRBJ1-2; 8 bases map to TRBD1. Trimming cost V 3 bases and J 7 bases; bases outside gene matches: 13. Germline-derived CDR1 and CDR2 are LNHDA and SQIVND (reference sequence). This CDR3 spans 16 amino acids.

CDR3 in amino acids: CASSQVGSLYGYTF. CDR3 DNA sequence: TGTGCCAGCAGCCAAGTGGGGAGTCTCTATGGCTACACCTTC. The V call is TRBV6-5, the J call TRBJ1-2; D gene unclear. The V gene's germline CDR1 is MNHEY and CDR2 SVGAGI. The CDR3 is 14 amino acids. V shed 6 bases and J shed 4 bases, with 15 bases lying between them.